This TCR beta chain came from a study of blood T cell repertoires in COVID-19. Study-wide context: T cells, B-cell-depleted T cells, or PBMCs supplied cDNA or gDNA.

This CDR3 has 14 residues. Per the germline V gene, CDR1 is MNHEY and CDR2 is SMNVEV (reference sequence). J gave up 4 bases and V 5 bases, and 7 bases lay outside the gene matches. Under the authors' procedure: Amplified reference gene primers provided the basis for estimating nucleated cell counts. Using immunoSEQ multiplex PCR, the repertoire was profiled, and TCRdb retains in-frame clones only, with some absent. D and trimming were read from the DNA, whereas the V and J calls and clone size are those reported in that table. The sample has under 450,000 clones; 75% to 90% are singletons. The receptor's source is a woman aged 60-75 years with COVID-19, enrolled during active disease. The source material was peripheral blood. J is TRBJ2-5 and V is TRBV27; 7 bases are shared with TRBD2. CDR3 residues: CASSTRLAGETQYF. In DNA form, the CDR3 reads TGTGCCAGCAGTACCCGACTAGCCGGAGAGACCCAGTACTTC.